This TCR beta chain was recorded in a study of tumor-infiltrating lymphocytes in primary liver carcinoma. Extraction of RNA together with DNA used roughly 20-32 mg of unsorted bulk tissue. Total RNA amounting to around 540 ng was the source from which TCR beta cDNA was made with a constant-region primer. Three nested multiplex PCR rounds, a slightly modified ARM-PCR method, built the TCR beta libraries. With TRBV1-TRBV30 forward primers and a C-beta reverse primer, the first two PCR rounds were run for approximately 10 cycles each. TCRdb re-derived calls from the multiplex PCR reads in MiXCR, one entry per CDR3 protein. This table has around 99,000 distinct CDR3 sequences, just over 65% appearing once. On this clonotype: One junction end disagrees with the germline gene, perhaps due to a read error.

The CDR3 covers 14 residues. Germline V gene sequence: CDR1 SGHAT, CDR2 FQNNGV. The sequenced sample was tumor-adjacent normal liver tissue. The chain links TRBV11-2 to TRBJ1-2; 7 bases are shared with TRBD1. The sequence came from a man aged 35 to 55 with primary liver carcinoma and hepatitis B virus infection. The CDR3 nucleotides are TGTGCCAACAGCCATATGACAGGGACGGATGGCTACACCTTC. It encodes CANSHMTGTDGYTF.